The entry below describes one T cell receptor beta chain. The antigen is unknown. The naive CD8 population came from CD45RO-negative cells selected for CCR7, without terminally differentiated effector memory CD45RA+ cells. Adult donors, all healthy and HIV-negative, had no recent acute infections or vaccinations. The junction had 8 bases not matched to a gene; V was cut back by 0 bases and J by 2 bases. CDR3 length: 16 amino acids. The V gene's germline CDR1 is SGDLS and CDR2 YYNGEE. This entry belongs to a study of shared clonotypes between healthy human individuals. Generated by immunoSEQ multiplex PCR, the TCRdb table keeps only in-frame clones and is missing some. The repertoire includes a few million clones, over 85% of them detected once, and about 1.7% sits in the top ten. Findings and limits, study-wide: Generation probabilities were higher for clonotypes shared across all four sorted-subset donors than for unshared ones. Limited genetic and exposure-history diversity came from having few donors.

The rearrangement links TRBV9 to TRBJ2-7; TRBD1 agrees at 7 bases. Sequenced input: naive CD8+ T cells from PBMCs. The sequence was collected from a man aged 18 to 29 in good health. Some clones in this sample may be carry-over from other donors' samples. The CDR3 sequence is CASSVAPGQQTYEQYF. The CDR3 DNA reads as TGTGCCAGCAGCGTAGCCCCGGGACAGCAAACCTACGAGCAGTACTTC.